This T cell receptor (beta chain) was observed in a study of CD8 T cells in Susac syndrome. Random hexamers were used to reverse transcribe an amount of about 0.45 to 1 ug RNA. TCRdb independently ran MiXCR on the immunoSEQ multiplex PCR reads; one entry per CDR3 protein. Seen here are about 190,000 distinct CDR3 sequences, approximately 95% observed once, and the top ten hold approximately 0.15%. TCR beta from blood CD8+ and CD4+ T cells was sequenced. TEMRA cells were enriched by FACS, and CD4+ and CD8+ T cells were negatively isolated. There are 12 residues in the CDR3. V was cut by 3 bases and J by 4 bases, with 6 bases left in between. The germline V gene encodes CDR1 LNHNV and CDR2 YYDKDF (reference sequence).

The genes are TRBV15 and TRBJ1-2; D unclear. Material: CD8+ T cells from PBMCs. The sequence came from a human donor with Susac syndrome. The chain's CDR3 is CATSSNSYGYTF. DNA of the CDR3: TGTGCCACCAGCAGCAACAGCTATGGCTACACCTTC.